This T cell receptor (beta chain) derives from a study of T cells after yellow fever vaccination. Notes on the study in general: In post-booster samples, most primary-vaccination clones reappeared (roughly 96% CD4, over 70% CD8).

V gave up 5 bases and J gave up 0 bases; unmatched junction bases: 4. The germline CDR1 and CDR2 sequences are DFQATT and SNEGSKA (reference sequence). CDR3 size: 14 residues. This clonotype was observed a few times. No antigen is known for it. A universal primer site and UMIs were added as TCR cDNA was made by 5'RACE template switching. Each CDR3 protein is one row after TCRdb ran MiXCR on the 5' RACE reads. The data hold around 140,000 distinct CDR3 sequences, with just over 6.5% observed a single time. This chain joins TRBV20-1 and TRBJ2-7, with 10 positions matching TRBD2. This TCR was sampled from a man aged 25 to 40 who received the YFV17D yellow fever vaccine. The source material was CD4+ T cells sorted from PBMCs, sampled 10 days after the yellow fever booster vaccination. The CDR3 region is CSAVSGRSSYEQYF. Here the CDR3 DNA reads TGCAGTGCTGTTAGCGGGAGGAGCTCCTACGAGCAGTACTTC.